This T cell receptor beta chain was sequenced for a study of shared clonotypes between healthy human individuals (dated by TCRdb to 2018 to 2021). With respect to the entire study: The cohort included three men and a couple of women between 18 and 49 years of age. The study deeply sequenced blood TCR repertoires of five healthy adults to estimate repertoire size and the extent of clonotype sharing between individuals. Per donor, three plates each were used for CD4 naive and CD4 memory, two for CD8 naive, and one for CD8 memory. Each donor's leukapheresis produced roughly between roughly 0.85 and 9.5 billion PBMCs. Different laboratories and diverse techniques were used to prepare libraries and sequence TCR repertoires, to increase sequencing depth and limit assay-specific biases.

The CDR1 and CDR2 encoded by the germline V gene are SGDLS and YYNGEE. From the cysteine through the phenylalanine, the CDR3 covers 14 amino acids. Kept here is only the CDR3 DNA, which spans 42 bases and is read in frame from base 1. V and J are trimmed by 2 bases and 5 bases, and the gene matches miss 5 bases of the junction. CD8 naive samples were obtained by positive selection for CCR7 among CD45RO-negative cells, yielding a CD45RA+CCR7+ population from which TemRA cells were excluded. The donors were healthy, HIV-negative adults with no recently reported acute infections or vaccinations. Every donor was a Caucasian adult living in Nashville, Tennessee, USA. Blood was obtained by leukapheresis, after which PBMCs were separated by Ficoll-Histopaque density gradient centrifugation and cryopreserved in liquid nitrogen vapor phase. Analytical flow cytometry was used to check the purity and quantity of each magnetically sorted T cell population. Genomic DNA was isolated from each sorted fraction and quantified by UV absorbance on a Nanodrop 2000c.

What the study reported, not specific to this receptor: Compared with non-shared clonotypes, the clonotypes found in all four sorted-subset donors had higher generation probabilities. Estimated clonotype richness was generally larger for naive than for memory subsets. Pairwise subsampling led to the expectation that sequencing depth would affect the degree of clonotype sharing among donors. Rarefaction of sorted-subset datasets indicated incomplete sequencing despite the large sequencing depth. Sampling was limited to blood, and TCR repertoires in tissue likely differ from TCR repertoires in blood. When several donors were compared, the shared fraction of clonotypes was around 4.6% for naive CD4, roughly 3.3% for naive CD8, 2.3% for memory CD4, and 0.35% to 0.4% for memory CD8. The genetic and exposure-history diversity represented was limited by the small number of donors.

Comments on this clone: This clone's antigen is unknown. Base qualities are not recorded, but no much larger clone differs from it by a single base.

TCR CDR3 regions were amplified from genomic DNA by multiplex PCR using the deep immunoSEQ assay. Extracted genomic DNA from each cell subset was spread evenly across all wells of several immunoSEQ 96-well plates, with each plate serving as a replicate. Each replicate PCR for sorted subsets received around 0.2 ug genomic DNA, equal to some 32,000 T cell genomes. Purified libraries were quantified with a Qubit 3.0 fluorometer, sized on a Bioanalyzer 2100, and re-quantified with the KAPA Library Quantification kit. A separate single-read 150-cycle Illumina NextSeq 550 flow cell was used to sequence each immunoSEQ 96-well plate. The authors processed their data as follows. Because the immunoSEQ output held only junctional sequences and lacked quality scores, the filtering could not match the filtering applied to full-length reads. To assign V/J genes and CDR3, sequences were annotated using PyIR, a Python wrapper for IgBLAST v1.9, with IMGT germline references. Reads were filtered out if the reads had weak V/J assignments (E-value above 1e-6), no CDR3, stop codons, out-of-frame junctions, or ambiguous translated residues. V3J clonotypes were defined as sequences sharing an identical inferred V gene, J gene, and CDR3 amino acid sequence. Percentage overlap between repertoires was calculated by dividing the number of shared unique clonotypes by the size of the smaller repertoire. RTK rarefaction, the Chao1 estimator, and Recon v2.1 estimates of unobserved clonotypes were used to assess repertoire richness. For all TCRbeta clonotypes obtained by the gDNA method from a few donors, generation probabilities were computed with OLGA. What TCRdb holds here is the immuneACCESS table cut down to in-frame rearrangements. Part of the clones is not present; checked against another copy, under half of the missing clones reflect an unresolved V gene, and the others are unexplained. That table is the source of V, J and clone size, and D and trimming were worked out from the DNA. In this sample the table shows around 560,000 clones, approximately 95% of which occur a single time. Approximately 0.11% of the sample is taken by the ten largest.

The sample was naive CD8+ T cells sorted from blood. The cell subset or site label here, explained by the study, means: CD45RA+CCR7+. Recombination connected TRBV9 to TRBJ2-7; 9 bases in between match TRBD2. This clonotype originated in a woman between 25 and 40 years old in good health. The CDR3 protein: CASSVAGGSHEQYF. The DNA reads as follows: TGTGCCAGCAGCGTCGCGGGGGGGTCCCACGAGCAGTACTTC. This CDR3, with the reference TRBV9 and TRBJ2-7 proteins standing in past its ends, gives the full variable domain DSGVTQTPKHLITATGQRVTLRCSPRSGDLSVYWYQQSLDQGLQFLIQYYNGEERAKGNILERFSAQQFPDLHSELNLSSLELGDSALYFCASSVAGGSHEQYFGPGTRLTVT.